What follows are 10 T cell receptor beta chains derived from one specimen sequenced in a study of shared clonotypes between healthy human individuals. Sequencing was performed with immunoSEQ multiplex PCR; in TCRdb, only in-frame clones are kept and a portion is missing. The sample holds 2 million to 2.5 million clones, less than 95% seen once. The sample comprised naive CD4+ T cells from PBMCs. As to subset: CD45RA+ positively selected. The receptors stem from a man younger than 35 in good health. Some clones in this sample may be carry-over from other donors' samples.

This chain joins TRBV7-9 and TRBJ2-7, with D possibly being TRBD2 (6 bases). The CDR3 spans 15 residues. CDR1 and CDR2 (germline): SEHNR, FQNEAQ (reference sequence). With 1 base removed from V and 6 bases from J, the gap between germline ends came to 16 bases. CDR3 sequence (DNA): TGTGCCAGCAGCTTAGTTGGCGGCAGGGAGGCCGAGCAGTACTTC. This translates into CASSLVGGREAEQYF.

The chain's CDR3 is CASRPGQKNTEAFF. The CDR3 bases are TGTGCCAGCAGACCGGGACAGAAGAACACTGAAGCTTTCTTT. The rearrangement uses TRBV6-1 and TRBJ1-1; TRBD1 agrees at 7 bases. The CDR3 has 14 residues. V shed 6 bases, J shed 1 base, and the junction held 5 bases outside the gene matches. The V gene's germline CDR1 is MNHNS and CDR2 SASEGT.

The V and J genes are TRBV5-1 and TRBJ2-6; D uncertain. Germline CDR1 is SGHRS and CDR2 is YFSETQ. This CDR3 has 16 amino acids. With 4 bases removed from V and 0 bases from J, the gap between germline ends came to 11 bases. The CDR3 here is CASSTRLSSGANVLTF. Here the CDR3 DNA reads TGCGCCAGCAGCACCCGACTCAGCTCTGGGGCCAACGTCCTGACTTTC.

The chain uses TRBV20-1 and TRBJ2-2, with D maybe TRBD2 (6 bases). This CDR3 contains 11 residues. Trimming pared 1 base from V and 13 bases from J, leaving 10 bases between. CDR1 is DFQATT and CDR2 is SNEGSKA in the germline V gene (reference sequence). CDR3 nucleotide sequence: TGCAGTGCTAGAGTGGGGACTCTGCTGTTTTTT. Translation: CSARVGTLLFF.

This chain connects TRBV4-2 to TRBJ2-7, with 7 bases aligning to TRBD1. Germline-derived CDR1 and CDR2 are LGHNA and YNFKEQ. With V trimmed by 0 bases and J by 4 bases, 12 bases remained unmatched. This CDR3 region has 17 residues. In DNA, the CDR3 is TGTGCCAGCAGCCAAGATTTGGGGACAGCATCTATGTACGAGCAGTACTTC. The encoded protein is CASSQDLGTASMYEQYF.

CDR3 DNA sequence: TGCGCCAGCAGCTTGGGGTCTTGGGGCACAGATACGCAGTATTTT. Protein: CASSLGSWGTDTQYF. The chain couples TRBV5-1 to TRBJ2-3; D call uncertain. The CDR3 runs to 15 residues. Germline-derived CDR1 and CDR2 are SGHRS and YFSETQ. Trimming pared 0 bases from V and 1 base from J, leaving 9 bases between.

The V call is TRBV28, the J call TRBJ1-2, with D perhaps matching TRBD1 (5 bases). The CDR3 spans 17 residues. In germline, CDR1 is MDHEN, CDR2 SYDVKM. V gave up 6 bases and J gave up 1 base, with 21 bases separating them. In DNA, the CDR3 is TGTGCCAGCAGCCTAGGCCTTGGCAGGGACTTTAACTATGGCTACACCTTC. This codes for CASSLGLGRDFNYGYTF.

V and J are TRBV7-9 and TRBJ2-5; D is unclear. Germline V gene sequence: CDR1 SEHNR, CDR2 FQNEAQ (reference sequence). Trimming took off 5 bases at V and 12 bases at J, with 22 bases between the two ends. This CDR3 region has 14 residues. The DNA of the CDR3 is TGTGCCAGCAGCGCTGGACGGAACCCGAGCGAGGAGTACTTC. This codes for CASSAGRNPSEEYF.

V usage is TRBV18 and J usage is TRBJ2-7; 11 bases map to TRBD1. Germline CDR1 KGHSH, CDR2 LQKENI. J was trimmed by 2 bases and V by 6 bases; bases with no gene match: 15. This CDR3 is built from 18 residues. In DNA form, the CDR3 reads TGTGCCAGCTCCCGTCGTCCCAGGGACAGGGGGAAAACCTACGAGCAGTACTTC. Encoded protein: CASSRRPRDRGKTYEQYF.

The chain joins TRBV18 to TRBJ1-3; TRBD1 is a possible D gene (5 bases). Per germline, CDR1 KGHSH and CDR2 LQKENI. V shed 2 bases and J shed 0 bases, with 14 bases lying between them. This CDR3 spans 17 amino acids. The CDR3 spells CASSPSQVGISGNTIYF. The CDR3 DNA follows: TGTGCCAGCTCACCATCACAGGTTGGGATCTCTGGAAACACCATATATTTT.